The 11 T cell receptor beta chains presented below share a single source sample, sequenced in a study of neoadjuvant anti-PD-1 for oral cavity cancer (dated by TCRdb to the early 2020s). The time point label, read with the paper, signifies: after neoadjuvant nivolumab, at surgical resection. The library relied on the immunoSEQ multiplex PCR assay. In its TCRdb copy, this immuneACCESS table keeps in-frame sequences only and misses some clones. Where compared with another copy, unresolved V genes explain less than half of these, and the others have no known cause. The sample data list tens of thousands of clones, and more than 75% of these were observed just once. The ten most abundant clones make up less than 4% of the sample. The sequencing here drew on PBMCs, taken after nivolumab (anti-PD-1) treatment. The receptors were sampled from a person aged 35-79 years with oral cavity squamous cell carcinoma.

CDR3 region: CASSPPRLAGDDEQFF. Here the CDR3 DNA reads TGTGCCAGCTCACCACCAAGACTAGCGGGAGACGATGAGCAGTTCTTC. The genes are TRBV18 and TRBJ2-1; 12 bases agree with TRBD2. This CDR3 region has 16 residues. After removal of 0 bases from V and 8 bases from J, the junction contained 5 bases not matched to a gene. Germline lookup yields CDR1 KGHSH and CDR2 LQKENI.

The CDR3 DNA is TGTGCCAGTAGTATCGGGGGTTCTAATCAGCCCCAGCATTTT. Translated: CASSIGGSNQPQHF. The V gene is TRBV19, the J gene TRBJ1-5; D may be TRBD1 (5 bases). The CDR3 length is 14 residues. V lost 3 bases, J lost 4 bases, and 10 bases lay in between. The germline V gene has CDR1 LNHDA and CDR2 SQIVND (reference sequence).

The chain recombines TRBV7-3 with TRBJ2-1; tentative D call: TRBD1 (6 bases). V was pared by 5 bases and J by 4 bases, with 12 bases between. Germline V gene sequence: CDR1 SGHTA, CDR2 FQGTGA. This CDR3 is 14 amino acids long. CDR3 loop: CASSPRQGYNEQFF. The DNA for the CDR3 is TGTGCCAGCAGCCCCCGGCAGGGGTACAATGAGCAGTTCTTC. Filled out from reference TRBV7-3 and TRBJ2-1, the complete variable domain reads GAGVSQTPSNKVTEKGKYVELRCDPISGHTALYWYRQSLGQGPEFLIYFQGTGAADDSGLPNDRFFAVRPEGSVSTLKIQRTERGDSAVYLCASSPRQGYNEQFFGPGTRLTVL.

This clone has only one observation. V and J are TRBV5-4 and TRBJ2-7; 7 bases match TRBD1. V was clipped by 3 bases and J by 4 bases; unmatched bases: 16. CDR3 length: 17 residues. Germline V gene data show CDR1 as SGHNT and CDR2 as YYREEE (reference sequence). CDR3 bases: TGTGCCAGCAGCTCAGGGGCCGACAGGGTCAACGGTTACGAGCAGTACTTC. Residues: CASSSGADRVNGYEQYF. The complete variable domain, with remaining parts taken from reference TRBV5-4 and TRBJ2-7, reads ETGVTQSPTHLIKTRGQQVTLRCSSQSGHNTVSWYQQALGQGPQFIFQYYREEENGRGNFPPRFSGLQFPNYSSELNVNALELDDSALYLCASSSGADRVNGYEQYFGPGTRLTVT.

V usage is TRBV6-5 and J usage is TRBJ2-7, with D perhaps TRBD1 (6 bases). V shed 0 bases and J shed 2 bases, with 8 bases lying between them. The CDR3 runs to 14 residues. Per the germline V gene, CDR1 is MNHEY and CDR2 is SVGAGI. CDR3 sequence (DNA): TGTGCCAGCAGTTACTCGACAGGCGCCTACGAGCAGTACTTC. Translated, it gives CASSYSTGAYEQYF.

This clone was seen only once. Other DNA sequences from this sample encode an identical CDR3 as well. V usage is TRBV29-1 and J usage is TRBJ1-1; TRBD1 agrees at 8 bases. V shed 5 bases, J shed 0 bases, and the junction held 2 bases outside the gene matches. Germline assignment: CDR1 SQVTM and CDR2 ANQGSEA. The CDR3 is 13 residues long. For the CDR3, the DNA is TGCAGCGTTACGGACAGGGTGAACACTGAAGCTTTCTTT. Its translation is CSVTDRVNTEAFF.

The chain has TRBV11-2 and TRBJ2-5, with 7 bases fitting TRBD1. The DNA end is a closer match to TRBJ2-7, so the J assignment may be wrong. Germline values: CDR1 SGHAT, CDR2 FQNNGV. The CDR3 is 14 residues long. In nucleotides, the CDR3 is TGTGCCAGCAGCTTAGGGCAGGGGGTCGTCGAGCAGTACTTC. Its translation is CASSLGQGVVEQYF.

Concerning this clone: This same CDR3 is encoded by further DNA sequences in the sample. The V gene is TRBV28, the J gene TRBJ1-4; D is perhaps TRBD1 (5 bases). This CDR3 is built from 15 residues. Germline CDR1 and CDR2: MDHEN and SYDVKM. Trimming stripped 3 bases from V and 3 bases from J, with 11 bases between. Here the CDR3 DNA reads TGTGCCAGCAGTTTGGTCGGGACGTCTAATGAAAAACTGTTTTTT. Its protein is CASSLVGTSNEKLFF. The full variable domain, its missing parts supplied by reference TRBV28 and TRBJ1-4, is DVKVTQSSRYLVKRTGEKVFLECVQDMDHENMFWYRQDPGLGLRLIYFSYDVKMKEKGDIPEGYSVSREKKERFSLILESASTNQTSMYLCASSLVGTSNEKLFFGSGTQLSVL.

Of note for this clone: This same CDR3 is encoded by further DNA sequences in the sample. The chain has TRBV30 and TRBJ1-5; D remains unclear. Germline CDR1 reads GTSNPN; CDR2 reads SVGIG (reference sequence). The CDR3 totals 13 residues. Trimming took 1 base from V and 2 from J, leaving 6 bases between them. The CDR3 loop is CAWSGSGNQPQHF. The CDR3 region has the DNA TGTGCCTGGAGTGGGTCGGGCAATCAGCCCCAGCATTTT.

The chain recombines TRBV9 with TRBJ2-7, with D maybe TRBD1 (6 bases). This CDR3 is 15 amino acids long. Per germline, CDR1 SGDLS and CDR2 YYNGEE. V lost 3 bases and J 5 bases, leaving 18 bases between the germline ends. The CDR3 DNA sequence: TGTGCCAGCAGCGCCCGGGGCAGGGGCTCTGACGAGCAGTACTTC. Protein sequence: CASSARGRGSDEQYF.

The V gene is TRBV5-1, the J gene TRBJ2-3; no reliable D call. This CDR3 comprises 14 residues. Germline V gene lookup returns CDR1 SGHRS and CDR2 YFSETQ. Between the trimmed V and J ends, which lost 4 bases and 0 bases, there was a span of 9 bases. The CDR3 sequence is CASSDPTSTDTQYF. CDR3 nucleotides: TGCGCCAGCAGCGACCCGACTAGCACAGATACGCAGTATTTT. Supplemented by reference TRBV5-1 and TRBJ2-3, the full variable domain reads KAGVTQTPRYLIKTRGQQVTLSCSPISGHRSVSWYQQTPGQGLQFLFEYFSETQRNKGNFPGRFSGRQFSNSRSEMNVSTLELGDSALYLCASSDPTSTDTQYFGPGTRLTVL.